These T cell receptor beta chains were read from a single sample in a study of cytomegalovirus exposure and HLA in healthy donors. Method: immunoSEQ multiplex PCR; TCRdb's copy keeps in-frame clones and lacks some. The sample consists of 70,000 to 95,000 clones, 80% of them appearing once. Input material: PBMCs. These TCRs come from a man between 18 and 35 years old in good health and CMV-seronegative. Both conserved end residues are part of each CDR3. Clone size is shown for a subset of rows, as once, few, many or a class of expanded clone.

>18|NA|TRBJ2-1|TRBV10-1
CASSESKLADLSYNEQFF
>11|NA|TRBJ2-2|TRBV5-5
CASSLLGELFF
>13|NA|TRBJ1-1|TRBV6-1
CASSEPGDTEAFF
>13|NA|TRBJ1-2|TRBV6-5
CASSNGGGYGYTF
>14|NA|TRBJ1-5|TRBV14
CASSRRGNNQPQHF
>15|once|TRBJ2-7|TRBV5-5
CASSLAEGDLLSQYF
>14|NA|TRBJ2-3|TRBV5-1
CASSRTGNTDTQYF
>14|NA|TRBJ2-7|TRBV6-5
CASSSGGGTYEQYF
>14|NA|TRBJ2-2|TRBV2
CASRNTINTGELFF
>16|once|TRBJ1-6|TRBV7-2
CASSLHRPGYNSPLHF
>18|NA|TRBJ2-1|TRBV19
CASRSSSGGSGSYNEQFF